The sequence of this T cell receptor beta chain was determined in a study of CD8+ T cells in alopecia areata. The CDR3 sequence is 15 residues long. V was pared by 5 bases and J by 4 bases, with 9 bases of the junction left unmatched. Per germline, CDR1 SEHNR and CDR2 FQNEAQ (reference sequence). Treatment indicated: oral pan-JAK inhibitor, 5-10 mg twice daily. This clone was found a few times. Extraction and reverse transcription of RNA yielded cDNA as the sequencing template. Assay used: immunoSEQ multiplex PCR; TCRdb lists only in-frame clones, some missing. The repertoire includes 250,000 to 300,000 clones, roughly 64% of them detected once, and over 1.5% sits in the top ten.

This receptor was identified in a human donor with alopecia areata. The rearrangement joins TRBV7-9 to TRBJ1-2; 8 nucleotides line up with TRBD1. The starting material was CD4+ T cells sorted from blood, obtained at week 24, from a patient treated with tofacitinib. This CDR3 is CASSTLDREAYGYTF. CDR3 in DNA: TGTGCCAGCAGCACCCTGGACAGGGAGGCCTATGGCTACACCTTC.